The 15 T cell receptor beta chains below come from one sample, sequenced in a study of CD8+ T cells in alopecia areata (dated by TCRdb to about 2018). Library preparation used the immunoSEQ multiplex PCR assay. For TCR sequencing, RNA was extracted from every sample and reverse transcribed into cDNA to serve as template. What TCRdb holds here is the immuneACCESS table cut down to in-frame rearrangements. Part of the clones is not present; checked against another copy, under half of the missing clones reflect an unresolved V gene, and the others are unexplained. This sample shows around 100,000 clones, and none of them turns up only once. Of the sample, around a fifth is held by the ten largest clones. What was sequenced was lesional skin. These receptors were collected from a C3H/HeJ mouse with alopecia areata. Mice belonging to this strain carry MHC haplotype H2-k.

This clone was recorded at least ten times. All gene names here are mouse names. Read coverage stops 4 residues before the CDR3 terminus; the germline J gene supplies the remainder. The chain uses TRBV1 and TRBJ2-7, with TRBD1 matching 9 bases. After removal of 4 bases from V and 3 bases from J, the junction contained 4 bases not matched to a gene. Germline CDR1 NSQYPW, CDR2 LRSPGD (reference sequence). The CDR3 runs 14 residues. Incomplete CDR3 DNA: TGCACCTGCAGTGTAGGGACAGGGTACTAT. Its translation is CTCSVGTGYY. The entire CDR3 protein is CTCSVGTGYYEQYF.

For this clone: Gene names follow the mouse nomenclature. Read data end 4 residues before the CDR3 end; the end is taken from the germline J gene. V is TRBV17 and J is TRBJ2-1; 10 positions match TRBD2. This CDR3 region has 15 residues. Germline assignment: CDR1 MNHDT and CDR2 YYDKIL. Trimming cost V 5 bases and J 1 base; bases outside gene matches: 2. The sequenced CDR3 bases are TGTGCTAGCAGTGACTGGGGGGCCAACTATGCT. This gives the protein CASSDWGANYA. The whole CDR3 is CASSDWGANYAEQFF.

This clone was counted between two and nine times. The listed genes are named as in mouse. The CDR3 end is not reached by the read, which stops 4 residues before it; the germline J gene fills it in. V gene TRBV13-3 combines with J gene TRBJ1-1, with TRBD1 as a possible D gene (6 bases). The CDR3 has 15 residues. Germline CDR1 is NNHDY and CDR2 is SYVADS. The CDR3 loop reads CASSDASLGGREVFF. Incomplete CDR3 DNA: TGTGCCAGCAGTGATGCCAGCCTGGGGGGGCGA.

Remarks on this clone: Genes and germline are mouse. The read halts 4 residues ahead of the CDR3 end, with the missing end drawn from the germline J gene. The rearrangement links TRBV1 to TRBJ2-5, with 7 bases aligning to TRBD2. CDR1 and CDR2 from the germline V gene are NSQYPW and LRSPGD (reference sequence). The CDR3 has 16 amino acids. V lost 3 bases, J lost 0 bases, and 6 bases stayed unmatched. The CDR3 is CTCSAPPGGNQDTQYF. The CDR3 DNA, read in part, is TGCACCTGCAGTGCCCCGCCTGGGGGTAACCAAGAC.

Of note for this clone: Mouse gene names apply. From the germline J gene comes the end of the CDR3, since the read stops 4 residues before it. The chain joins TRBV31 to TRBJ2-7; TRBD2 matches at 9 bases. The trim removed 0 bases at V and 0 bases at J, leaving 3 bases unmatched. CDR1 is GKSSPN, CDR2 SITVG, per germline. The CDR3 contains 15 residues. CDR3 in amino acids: CAWSLMGLGSYEQYF. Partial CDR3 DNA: TGTGCCTGGAGTCTTATGGGACTGGGCTCCTAT. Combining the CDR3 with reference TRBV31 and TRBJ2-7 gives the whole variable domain AQTIHQWPVAEIKAVGSPLSLGCTIKGKSSPNLYWYWQATGGTLQQLFYSITVGQVESVVQLNLSASRPKDDQFILSTEKLLLSHSGFYLCAWSLMGLGSYEQYFGPGTRLTVL.

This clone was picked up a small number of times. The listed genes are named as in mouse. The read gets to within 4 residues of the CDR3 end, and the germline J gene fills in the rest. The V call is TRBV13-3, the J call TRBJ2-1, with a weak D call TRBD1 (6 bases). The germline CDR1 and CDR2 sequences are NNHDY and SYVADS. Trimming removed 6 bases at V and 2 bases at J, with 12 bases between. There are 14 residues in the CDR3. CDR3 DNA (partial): TGTGCCAGCACCCAGGGGTGGGACTATGCT. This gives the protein CASTQGWDYA. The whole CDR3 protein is CASTQGWDYAEQFF.

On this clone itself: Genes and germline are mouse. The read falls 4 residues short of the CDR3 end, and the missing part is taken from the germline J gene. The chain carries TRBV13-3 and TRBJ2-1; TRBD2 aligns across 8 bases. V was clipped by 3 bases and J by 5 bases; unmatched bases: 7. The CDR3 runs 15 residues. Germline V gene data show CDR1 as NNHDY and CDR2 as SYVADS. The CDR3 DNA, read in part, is TGTGCCAGCAGTGGAGGGGGGGGGCGCGATGCT. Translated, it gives CASSGGGGRDA. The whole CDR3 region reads CASSGGGGRDAEQFF.

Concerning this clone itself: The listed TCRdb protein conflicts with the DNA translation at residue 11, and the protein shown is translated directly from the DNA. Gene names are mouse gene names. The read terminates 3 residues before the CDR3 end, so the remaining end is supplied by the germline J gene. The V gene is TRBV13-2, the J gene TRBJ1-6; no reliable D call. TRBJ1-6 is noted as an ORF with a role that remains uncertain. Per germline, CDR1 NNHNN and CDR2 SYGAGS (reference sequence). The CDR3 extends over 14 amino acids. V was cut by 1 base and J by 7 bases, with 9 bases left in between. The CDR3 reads CASGDQRVNSPLYF. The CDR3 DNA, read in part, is TGTGCCAGCGGTGATCAGAGGGTAAATTCGCCC.

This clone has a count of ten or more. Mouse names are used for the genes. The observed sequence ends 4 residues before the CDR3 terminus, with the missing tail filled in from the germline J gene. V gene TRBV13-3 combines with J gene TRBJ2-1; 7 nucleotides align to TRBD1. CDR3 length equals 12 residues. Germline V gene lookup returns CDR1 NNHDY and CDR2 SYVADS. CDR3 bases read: TGTGCCAGCGCACAGGGGTTCGCT. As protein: CASAQGFA. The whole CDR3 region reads CASAQGFAEQFF.

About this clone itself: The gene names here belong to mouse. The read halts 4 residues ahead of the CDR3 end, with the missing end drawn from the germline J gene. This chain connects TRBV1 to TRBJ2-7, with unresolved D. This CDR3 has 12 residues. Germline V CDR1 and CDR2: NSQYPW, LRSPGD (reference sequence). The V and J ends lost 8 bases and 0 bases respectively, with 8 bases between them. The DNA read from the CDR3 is TGCACCTGCTGGTCGAGCTCCTAT. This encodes CTCWSSSY. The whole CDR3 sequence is CTCWSSSYEQYF.

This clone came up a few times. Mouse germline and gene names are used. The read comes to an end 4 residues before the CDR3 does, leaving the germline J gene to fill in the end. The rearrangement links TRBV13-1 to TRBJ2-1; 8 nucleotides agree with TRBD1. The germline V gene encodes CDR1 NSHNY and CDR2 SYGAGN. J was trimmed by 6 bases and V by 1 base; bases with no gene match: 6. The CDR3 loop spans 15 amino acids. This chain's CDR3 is CASSDQGQGLAEQFF. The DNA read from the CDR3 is TGTGCCAGCAGTGATCAAGGACAGGGTCTTGCT.

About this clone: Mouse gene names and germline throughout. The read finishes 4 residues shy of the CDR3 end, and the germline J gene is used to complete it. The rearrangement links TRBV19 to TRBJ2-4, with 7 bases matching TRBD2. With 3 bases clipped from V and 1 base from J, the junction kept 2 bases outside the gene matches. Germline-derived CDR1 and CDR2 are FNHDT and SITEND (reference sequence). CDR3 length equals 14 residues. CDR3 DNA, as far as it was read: TGTGCCAGCAGTAGACTGGGTCGTCAAAAC. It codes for CASSRLGRQN. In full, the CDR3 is CASSRLGRQNTLYF.

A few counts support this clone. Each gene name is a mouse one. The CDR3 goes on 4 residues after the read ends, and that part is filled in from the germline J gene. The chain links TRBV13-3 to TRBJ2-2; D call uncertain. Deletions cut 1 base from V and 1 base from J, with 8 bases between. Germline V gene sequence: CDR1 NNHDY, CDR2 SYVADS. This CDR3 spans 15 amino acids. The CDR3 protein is CASSDPYKNTGQLYF. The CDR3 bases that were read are TGTGCCAGCAGTGATCCCTACAAAAACACCGGG.

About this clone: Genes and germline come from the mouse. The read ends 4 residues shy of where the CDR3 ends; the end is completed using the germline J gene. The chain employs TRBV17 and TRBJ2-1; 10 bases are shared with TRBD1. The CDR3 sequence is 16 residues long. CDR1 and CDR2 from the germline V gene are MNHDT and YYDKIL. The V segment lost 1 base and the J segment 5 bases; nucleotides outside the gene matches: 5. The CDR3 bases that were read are TGTGCTAGCAGTAGAGGGGACAGGGGAGGGAATGCT. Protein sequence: CASSRGDRGGNA. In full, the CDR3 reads CASSRGDRGGNAEQFF.

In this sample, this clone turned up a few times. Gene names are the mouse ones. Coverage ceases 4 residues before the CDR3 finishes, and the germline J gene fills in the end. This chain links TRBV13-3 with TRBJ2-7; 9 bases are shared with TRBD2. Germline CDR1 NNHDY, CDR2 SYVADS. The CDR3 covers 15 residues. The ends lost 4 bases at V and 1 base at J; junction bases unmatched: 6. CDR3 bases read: TGTGCCAGCAGTTTTTCCGGGACTGGGTCCTAT. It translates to CASSFSGTGSY. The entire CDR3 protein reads CASSFSGTGSYEQYF.